This T cell receptor (beta chain) was recovered during a study of blood T cell repertoires in COVID-19 (TCRdb year 2020). Concerning the study at large: The collaborator samples originated in the United States, Italy and Spain and spanned the acute and convalescent phases of COVID-19. The material from the prospective study consisted of cDNA or gDNA derived from T cells, B-cell-depleted T cells, or PBMCs. The dataset comprised deeply sampled blood TCRbeta repertoires from subjects exposed to, actively infected with, or recovered from COVID-19. The repertoires were made available in a free public database intended to serve as a resource for research on the immune response to SARS-CoV-2. The samples were drawn from two sources: the first 160 participants of the ongoing ImmuneRACE study, and 1,000 to 1,500 subjects contributed by 6 global collaborators. A de-identified subject ID, COVID-19 status, age in years and sex were almost always included in the sample metadata. Where available, HLA class I and class II types were obtained from metadata supplied by the sample provider rather than from assay-based typing. Overall results and qualifications from the work: How much clinical and demographic metadata was included differed by source and by participant, and the metadata was provided uncurated.

Each collaborating institution followed its own protocols to collect whole blood in K2EDTA tubes. For TCRbeta analysis, collaborators shipped samples as frozen whole blood, isolated PBMCs, or DNA extracted from either of those sample types. This clone was observed a few times. Its antigen is currently not known. The input lacks base qualities; no much larger clone sits a single base away. V gives up 7 bases and J gives up 3 bases, and the segment between their germline ends measures 3 bases. Measured from the cysteine to the phenylalanine, the CDR3 is 10 residues long. Only the CDR3 DNA is retained, 30 bases long and in frame from the first base. The germline V gene (reference sequence) gives CDR1 as WNHNN and CDR2 as SYGVQD. The immunoSEQ Assay, a bias-controlled multiplex PCR, was used to amplify TCRbeta CDR3 regions from genomic DNA. The paper's processing steps were these. Nucleated cell counts per sample were estimated from amplification of reference gene primers within the assay. Sequence reads were collapsed and filtered to measure the absolute abundance of every unique TCRbeta CDR3 rearrangement. Productive Simpson clonality was computed per sample as the square root of Simpson's diversity index over productive rearrangements. TCRdb obtained this table from immuneACCESS and retained in-frame rearrangements with V and J assigned. These tables miss some clones; where compared with another copy, unresolved V genes account for less than half of the shortfall, and the remainder is unexplained. That table gives V, J and clone size, and the DNA gave D and trimming. Within this sample are over 200,000 clones, with roughly 86% of them counted one time only. Together, the top ten hold 7.6% of the sample.

The receptor comes from a woman aged 50 to 60 with active or convalescent COVID-19. Sequencing input: peripheral blood. The rearranged segments are TRBV10-1 and TRBJ2-5; the D gene assignment is ambiguous. CDR3 sequence: CASTEETQYF. The bases read TGCGCCAGCACGGAAGAGACCCAGTACTTC.